This T cell receptor (beta chain) was documented in a study of T cell responses to AZD1222 COVID-19 vaccine. The study's findings and limits: Among vaccine-associated CD4 TCRs, coverage spanned spike, with dominance at 160-218 and 743-854. Two AZD1222 administrations were followed by greater Spike-specific TCR breadth and depth. It was only 6 or 7 AZD1222 recipients who were seropositive at baseline.

Clones were sequenced by immunoSEQ multiplex PCR, and TCRdb holds only the in-frame ones, with some missing. The sample records 150,000 to 200,000 clones, approximately 93% being singletons. Points on this clone: Its target is not known.

This CDR3 is 17 amino acids long. Between the trimmed V and J ends, which lost 3 bases and 10 bases, there was a span of 26 bases. CDR1 and CDR2 from the germline V gene are SGHDT and YYEEEE. This sequence was found in an adult in good health. The rearrangement links TRBV5-6 to TRBJ2-1; a weak D match, TRBD2 (6 bases). The sample in question was peripheral blood, obtained on day 0 of AZD1222 vaccination. The CDR3: CASSWLGLAGGLGEQFF. CDR3 in DNA: TGTGCCAGCAGCTGGCTAGGCCTAGCCGGAGGGTTAGGGGAGCAGTTCTTC.